This T cell receptor beta chain was observed in a study of tumor and adjacent non-tumor tissue in lung cancer. Findings and limits, study-wide: In normal lung, the top 100 clones were significantly more dominant than in tumor.

The CDR3 has 16 residues. Germline V CDR1 and CDR2: SGHAT, FQNNGV. Trimming pared 4 bases from V and 7 bases from J, leaving 21 bases between. Points on this clonotype: The antigen remains unidentified.

Three rounds of nested PCR, following a modified ARM-PCR protocol, produced the TCRbeta library. TCRdb processed the multiplex PCR reads anew with MiXCR; each CDR3 protein has one entry. This table has around 140,000 distinct CDR3 sequences, around 66% appearing once. The template was RNA from unsorted bulk tissue. The V gene is TRBV11-2, the J gene TRBJ2-3, with D perhaps assigned TRBD1 or TRBD2 (6 bases each). Material: lung tumor tissue. This clonotype was obtained from a man in his sixties with small cell lung cancer. CDR3 DNA sequence: TGTGCCAGCAGCTCAACTCTAGGAGGGGGGACCTATACGCAGTATTTT. Translated: CASSSTLGGGTYTQYF.